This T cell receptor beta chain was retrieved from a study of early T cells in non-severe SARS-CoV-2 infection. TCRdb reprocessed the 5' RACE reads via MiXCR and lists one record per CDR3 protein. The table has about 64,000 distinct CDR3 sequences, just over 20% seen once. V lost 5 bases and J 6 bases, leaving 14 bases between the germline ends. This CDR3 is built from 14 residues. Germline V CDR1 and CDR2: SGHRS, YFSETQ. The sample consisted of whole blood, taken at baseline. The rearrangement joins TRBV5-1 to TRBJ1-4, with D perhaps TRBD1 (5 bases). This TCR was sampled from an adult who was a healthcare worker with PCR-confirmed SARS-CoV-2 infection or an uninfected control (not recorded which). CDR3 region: CASSTGTLHEKLFF. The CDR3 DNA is TGCGCCAGCAGTACCGGGACCCTACATGAAAAACTGTTTTTT.